This T cell receptor (beta chain) appears in the sequencing data of a study of CD8+CD57+ T cells in acquired aplastic anemia. The germline V gene has CDR1 SNHLY and CDR2 FYNNEI. V was clipped by 2 bases and J by 0 bases, with 2 bases between them. The CDR3 loop spans 13 amino acids. Genomic DNA templated the TCR beta VDJ and CDR3 profiling. MiXCR, applied by TCRdb to the reads, yields one record per CDR3 protein. This table has some 130,000 distinct CDR3 sequences, less than 45% appearing once. This clonotype was seen repeatedly, ten times or more. It may be a read error: a sequence one base away is much more abundant. Likely a read error: the CDR3 ends without its conserved phenylalanine or tryptophan.

The sequence was obtained from a human donor in good health, serving as a control. V gene TRBV2 combines with J gene TRBJ1-5; D is unclear. The sequencing input was sorted CD4+, CD8+, or CD8+CD57+ T cells (not recorded which) from PBMCs. CDR3: CASSEHSNQPQHS. The CDR3 bases are TGTGCCAGCAGTGAACATAGCAATCAGCCCCAGCATTCT.